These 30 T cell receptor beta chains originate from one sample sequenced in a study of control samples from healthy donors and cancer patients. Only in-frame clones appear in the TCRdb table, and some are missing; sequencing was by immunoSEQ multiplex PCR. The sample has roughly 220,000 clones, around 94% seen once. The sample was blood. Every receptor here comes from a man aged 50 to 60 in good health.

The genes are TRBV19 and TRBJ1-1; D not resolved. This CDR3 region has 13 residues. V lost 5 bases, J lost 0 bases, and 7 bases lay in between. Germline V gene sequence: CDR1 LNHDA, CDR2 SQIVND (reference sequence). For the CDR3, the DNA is TGTGCCAGTAGTGGTCAGTTGAACACTGAAGCTTTCTTT. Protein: CASSGQLNTEAFF.

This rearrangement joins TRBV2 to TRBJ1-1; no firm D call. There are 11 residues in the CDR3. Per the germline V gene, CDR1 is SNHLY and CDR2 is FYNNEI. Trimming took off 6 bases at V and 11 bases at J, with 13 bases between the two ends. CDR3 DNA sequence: TGTGCCAGCAGGGAGATAAGGGATGCTTTCTTT. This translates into CASREIRDAFF.

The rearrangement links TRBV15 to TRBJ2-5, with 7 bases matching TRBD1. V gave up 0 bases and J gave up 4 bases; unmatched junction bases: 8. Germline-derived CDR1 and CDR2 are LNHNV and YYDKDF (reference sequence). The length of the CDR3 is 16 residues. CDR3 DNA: TGTGCCACCAGCAGAGATCAACAGGGGATTACAGAGACCCAGTACTTC. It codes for CATSRDQQGITETQYF.

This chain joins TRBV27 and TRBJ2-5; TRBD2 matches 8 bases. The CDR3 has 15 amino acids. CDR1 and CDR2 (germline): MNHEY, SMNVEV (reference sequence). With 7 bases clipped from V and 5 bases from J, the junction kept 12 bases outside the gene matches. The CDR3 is CASTSLPSGGETQYF. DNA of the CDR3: TGTGCCAGCACCTCCCTCCCTTCGGGGGGGGAGACCCAGTACTTC.

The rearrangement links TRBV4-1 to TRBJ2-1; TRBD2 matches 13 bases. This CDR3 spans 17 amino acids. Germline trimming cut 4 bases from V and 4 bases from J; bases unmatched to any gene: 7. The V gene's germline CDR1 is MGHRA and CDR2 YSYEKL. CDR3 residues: CASSPGLAGRIYNEQFF. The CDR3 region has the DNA TGCGCCAGCAGCCCGGGACTAGCGGGGAGGATTTACAATGAGCAGTTCTTC.

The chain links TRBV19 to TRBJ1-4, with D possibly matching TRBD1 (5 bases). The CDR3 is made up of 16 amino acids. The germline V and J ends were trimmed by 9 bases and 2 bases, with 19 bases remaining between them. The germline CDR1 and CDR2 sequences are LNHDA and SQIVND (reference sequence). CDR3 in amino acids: CASRTGPFSTNEKLFF. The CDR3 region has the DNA TGTGCCAGCCGAACGGGGCCCTTTAGTACTAATGAAAAACTGTTTTTT.

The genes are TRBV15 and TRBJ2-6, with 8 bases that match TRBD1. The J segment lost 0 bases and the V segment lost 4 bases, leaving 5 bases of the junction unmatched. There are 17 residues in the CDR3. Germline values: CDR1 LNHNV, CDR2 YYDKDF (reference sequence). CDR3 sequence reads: CATSMTGVVSGANVLTF. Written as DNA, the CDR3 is TGTGCCACCAGCATGACAGGGGTAGTCTCTGGGGCCAACGTCCTGACTTTC.

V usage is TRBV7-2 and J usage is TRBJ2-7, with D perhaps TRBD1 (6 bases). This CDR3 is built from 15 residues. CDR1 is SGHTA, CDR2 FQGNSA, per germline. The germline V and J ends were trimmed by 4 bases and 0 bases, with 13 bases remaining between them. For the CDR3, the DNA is TGTGCCAGCAGCTCACAGGGTGGGAGCTCCTACGAGCAGTACTTC. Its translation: CASSSQGGSSYEQYF.

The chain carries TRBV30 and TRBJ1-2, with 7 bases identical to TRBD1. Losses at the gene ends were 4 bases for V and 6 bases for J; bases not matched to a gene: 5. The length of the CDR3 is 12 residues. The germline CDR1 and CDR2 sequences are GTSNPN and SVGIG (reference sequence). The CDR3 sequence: CAWTSGGHGYTF. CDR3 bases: TGTGCCTGGACCTCAGGGGGTCATGGCTACACCTTC.

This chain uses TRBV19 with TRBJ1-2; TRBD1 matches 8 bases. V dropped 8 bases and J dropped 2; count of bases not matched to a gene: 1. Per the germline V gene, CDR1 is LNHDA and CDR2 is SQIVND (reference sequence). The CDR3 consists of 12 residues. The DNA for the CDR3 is TGTGCCAGTTGGACAGGGAACTATGGCTACACCTTC. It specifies CASWTGNYGYTF.

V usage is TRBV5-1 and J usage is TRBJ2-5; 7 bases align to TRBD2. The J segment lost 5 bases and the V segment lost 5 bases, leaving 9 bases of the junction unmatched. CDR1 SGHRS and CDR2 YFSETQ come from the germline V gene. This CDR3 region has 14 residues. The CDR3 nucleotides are TGCGCCAGCAGACGGGGGGACGAAAAGGAGACCCAGTACTTC. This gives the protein CASRRGDEKETQYF.

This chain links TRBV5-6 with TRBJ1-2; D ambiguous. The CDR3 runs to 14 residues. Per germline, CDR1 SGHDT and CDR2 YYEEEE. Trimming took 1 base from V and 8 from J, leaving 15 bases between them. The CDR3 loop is CASSLINQLGGYTF. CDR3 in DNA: TGTGCCAGCAGCTTGATAAACCAACTGGGAGGCTACACCTTC. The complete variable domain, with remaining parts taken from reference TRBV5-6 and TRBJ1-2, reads DAGVTQSPTHLIKTRGQQVTLRCSPKSGHDTVSWYQQALGQGPQFIFQYYEEEERQRGNFPDRFSGHQFPNYSSELNVNALLLGDSALYLCASSLINQLGGYTFGSGTRLTVV.

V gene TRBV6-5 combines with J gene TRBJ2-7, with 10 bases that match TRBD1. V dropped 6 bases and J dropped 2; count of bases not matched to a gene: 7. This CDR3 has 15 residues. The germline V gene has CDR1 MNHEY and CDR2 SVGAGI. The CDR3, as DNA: TGTGCCAGCAGGAGGAGTGGGACAGGGGCCTACGAGCAGTACGTC. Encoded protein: CASRRSGTGAYEQYV.

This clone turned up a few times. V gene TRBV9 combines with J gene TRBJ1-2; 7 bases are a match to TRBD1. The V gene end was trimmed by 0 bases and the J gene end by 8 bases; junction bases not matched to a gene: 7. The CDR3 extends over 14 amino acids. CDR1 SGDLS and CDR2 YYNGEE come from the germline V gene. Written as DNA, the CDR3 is TGTGCCAGCAGCGTAGGCGGAGGGGGCCGAGGCTACACCTTC. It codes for CASSVGGGGRGYTF.

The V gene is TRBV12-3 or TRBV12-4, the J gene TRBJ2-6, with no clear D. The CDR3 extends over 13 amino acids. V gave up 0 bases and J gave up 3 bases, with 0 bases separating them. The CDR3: CASSLAGANVLTF. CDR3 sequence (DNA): TGTGCCAGCAGTTTAGCTGGGGCCAACGTCCTGACTTTC.

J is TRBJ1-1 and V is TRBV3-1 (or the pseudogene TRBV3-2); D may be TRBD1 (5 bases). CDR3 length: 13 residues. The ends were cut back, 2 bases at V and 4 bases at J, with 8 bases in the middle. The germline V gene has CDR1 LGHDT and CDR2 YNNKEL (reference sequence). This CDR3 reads CASSQNGATEAFF. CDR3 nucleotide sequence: TGTGCCAGCAGCCAAAATGGGGCCACTGAAGCTTTCTTT.

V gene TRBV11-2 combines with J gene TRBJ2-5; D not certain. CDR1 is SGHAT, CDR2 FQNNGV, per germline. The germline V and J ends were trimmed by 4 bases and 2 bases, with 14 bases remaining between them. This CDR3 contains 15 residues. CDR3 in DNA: TGTGCCAGCAGCTCGGATTATTCCTTTCAAGAGACCCAGTACTTC. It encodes CASSSDYSFQETQYF. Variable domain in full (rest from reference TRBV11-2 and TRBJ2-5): EAGVAQSPRYKIIEKRQSVAFWCNPISGHATLYWYQQILGQGPKLLIQFQNNGVVDDSQLPKDRFSAERLKGVDSTLKIQPAKLEDSAVYLCASSSDYSFQETQYFGPGTRLLVL.

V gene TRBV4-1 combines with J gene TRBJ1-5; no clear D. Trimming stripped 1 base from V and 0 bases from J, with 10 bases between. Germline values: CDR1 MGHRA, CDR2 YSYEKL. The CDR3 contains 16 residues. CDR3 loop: CASSQVFMASNQPQHF. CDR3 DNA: TGCGCCAGCAGCCAAGTTTTCATGGCTAGCAATCAGCCCCAGCATTTT.

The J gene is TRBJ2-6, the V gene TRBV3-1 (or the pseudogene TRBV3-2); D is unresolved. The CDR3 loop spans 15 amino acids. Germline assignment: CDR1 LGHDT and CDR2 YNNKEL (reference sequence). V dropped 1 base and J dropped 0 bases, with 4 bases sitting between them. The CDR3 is CASSQGFSGANVLTF. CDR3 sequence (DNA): TGTGCCAGCAGCCAAGGTTTCTCTGGGGCCAACGTCCTGACTTTC.

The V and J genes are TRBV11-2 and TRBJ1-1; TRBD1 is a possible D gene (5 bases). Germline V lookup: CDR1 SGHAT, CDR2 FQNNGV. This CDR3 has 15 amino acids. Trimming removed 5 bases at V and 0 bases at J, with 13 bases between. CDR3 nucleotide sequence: TGTGCCAGCAGCCCAAGGGCAGGGTTGAACACTGAAGCTTTCTTT. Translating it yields CASSPRAGLNTEAFF.

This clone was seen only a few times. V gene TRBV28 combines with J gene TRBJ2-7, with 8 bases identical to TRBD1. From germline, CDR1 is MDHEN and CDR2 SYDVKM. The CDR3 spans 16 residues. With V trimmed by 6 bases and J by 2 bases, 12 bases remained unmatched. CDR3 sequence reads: CASSPPQGQVPYEQYV. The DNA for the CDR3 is TGTGCCAGCAGCCCCCCCCAGGGACAGGTCCCCTACGAGCAGTACGTC.

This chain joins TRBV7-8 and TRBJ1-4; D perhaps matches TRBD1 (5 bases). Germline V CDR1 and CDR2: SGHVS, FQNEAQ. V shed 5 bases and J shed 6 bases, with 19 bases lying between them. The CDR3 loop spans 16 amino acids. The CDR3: CASSRGSGVVDEKLFF. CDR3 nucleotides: TGTGCCAGCAGCCGAGGGTCGGGGGTGGTTGATGAAAAACTGTTTTTT.

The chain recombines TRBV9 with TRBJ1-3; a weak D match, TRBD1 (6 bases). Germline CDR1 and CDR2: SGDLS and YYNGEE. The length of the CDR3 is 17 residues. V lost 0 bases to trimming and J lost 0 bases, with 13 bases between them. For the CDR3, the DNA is TGTGCCAGCAGCGTAGGCCGGCAGGGGATCTCTGGAAACACCATATATTTT. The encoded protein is CASSVGRQGISGNTIYF.

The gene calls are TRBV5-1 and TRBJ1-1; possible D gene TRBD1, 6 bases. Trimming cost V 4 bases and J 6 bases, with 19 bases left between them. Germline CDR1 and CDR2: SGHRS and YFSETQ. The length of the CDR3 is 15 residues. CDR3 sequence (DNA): TGCGCCAGCAGCCCTTTCAAGACAGGAGAACCTGAAGCTTTCTTT. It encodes CASSPFKTGEPEAFF.

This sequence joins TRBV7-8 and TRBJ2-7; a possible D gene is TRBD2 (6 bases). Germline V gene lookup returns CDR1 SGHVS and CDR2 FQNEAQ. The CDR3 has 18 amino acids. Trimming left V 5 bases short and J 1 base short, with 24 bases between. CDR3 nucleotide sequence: TGTGCCAGCAGCCCTCCGGGACTTACGGCGACCAATTCCTACGAGCAGTACTTC. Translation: CASSPPGLTATNSYEQYF.

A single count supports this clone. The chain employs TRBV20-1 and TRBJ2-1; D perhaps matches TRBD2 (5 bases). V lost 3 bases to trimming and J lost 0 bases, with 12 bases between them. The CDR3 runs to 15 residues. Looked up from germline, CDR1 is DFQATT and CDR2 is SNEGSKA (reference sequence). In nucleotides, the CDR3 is TGCAGTGCTAGTCAGGACTCGATCTCCTACAATGAGCAGTTCTTC. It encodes CSASQDSISYNEQFF.

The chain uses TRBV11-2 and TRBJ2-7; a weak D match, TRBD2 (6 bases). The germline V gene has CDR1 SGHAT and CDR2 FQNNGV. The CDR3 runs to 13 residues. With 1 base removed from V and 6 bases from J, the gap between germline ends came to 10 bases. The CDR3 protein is CASSLAGGLEQYV. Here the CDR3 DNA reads TGTGCCAGCAGCTTAGCCGGGGGTCTCGAGCAGTACGTC.

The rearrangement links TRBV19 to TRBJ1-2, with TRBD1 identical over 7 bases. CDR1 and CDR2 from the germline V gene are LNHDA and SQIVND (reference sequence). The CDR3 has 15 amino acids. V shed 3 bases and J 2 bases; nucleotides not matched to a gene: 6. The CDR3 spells CASSISGTVNYGYTF. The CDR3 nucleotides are TGTGCCAGTAGTATTTCCGGGACAGTAAACTATGGCTACACCTTC.

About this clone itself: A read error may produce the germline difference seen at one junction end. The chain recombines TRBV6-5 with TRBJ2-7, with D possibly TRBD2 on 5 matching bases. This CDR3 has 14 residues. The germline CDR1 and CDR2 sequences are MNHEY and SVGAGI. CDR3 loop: CASSYFGGTYEQYF. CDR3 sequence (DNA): TGTGCCAGCAGCTACTTTGGAGGCACCTACGAGCAGTACTTC.

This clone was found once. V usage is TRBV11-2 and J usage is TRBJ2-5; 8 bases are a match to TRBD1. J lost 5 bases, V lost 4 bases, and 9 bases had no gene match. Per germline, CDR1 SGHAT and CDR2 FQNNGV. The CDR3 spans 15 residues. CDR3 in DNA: TGTGCCAGCAGCTCTCTCGCAGGGGGCCTGGAGACCCAGTACTTC. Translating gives CASSSLAGGLETQYF.